These 16 T cell receptor beta chains were all obtained from the same sample, sequenced in a study of CD8+CD57+ T cells in acquired aplastic anemia. Genomic DNA constituted the template upon which TCR beta VDJ and CDR3 profiling was performed. MiXCR was run by TCRdb on the reads, yielding one entry per CDR3 protein. The sample has 100,000 to 150,000 distinct CDR3 sequences, less than 45% seen once. Specimen: sorted CD4+, CD8+, or CD8+CD57+ T cells (not recorded which) from PBMCs. These receptors all come from a human donor in good health, serving as a control.

This clonotype has at least ten counts. This chain connects TRBV10-2 to TRBJ2-2; D call uncertain. CDR1 is WSHSY and CDR2 is SAAADI in the germline V gene. The CDR3 runs 14 residues. The germline V and J ends were trimmed by 6 bases and 3 bases, with 11 bases remaining between them. As DNA, the CDR3 is TGCGCCAGCAGAGCCGGGCAACACACCGGGGAGCTGTTTTTT. Its translation: CASRAGQHTGELFF.

This clonotype was found many times. Sequence at one end of the junction differs from germline and may be a read error. The V call is TRBV7-9, the J call TRBJ1-3, with unresolved D. This CDR3 is built from 15 residues. The germline V gene encodes CDR1 SEHNR and CDR2 FQNEAQ (reference sequence). CDR3 region: CANSLASVAGNTIYF. In DNA form, the CDR3 reads TGTGCCAACAGCTTAGCTTCGGTCGCTGGAAACACCATATATTTT.

In regard to this clonotype: An end of the junction does not agree with germline; a read error may underlie this. This rearrangement joins TRBV9 to TRBJ2-3, with a possible D match to TRBD1 (6 bases). Germline V lookup: CDR1 SGDLS, CDR2 YYNGEE. The CDR3 loop spans 18 amino acids. The CDR3 DNA reads TGTGCCAGCAGCGTAGGGGGTGTGGGGGCCCGCTTGGGGAATACGCGGTATTTT. This codes for CASSVGGVGARLGNTRYF.

The gene calls are TRBV7-3 and TRBJ1-2; tentative D call: TRBD1 (5 bases). Deletions cut 5 bases from V and 4 bases from J, with 11 bases between. The CDR3 extends over 13 amino acids. CDR1 and CDR2 (germline): SGHTA, FQGTGA. The CDR3 loop is CASSQGQVYGYTF. CDR3 DNA sequence: TGTGCCAGCAGCCAAGGACAAGTCTATGGCTACACCTTC.

This clonotype occurred many times. The chain has TRBV27 and TRBJ2-7; no clear D gene. Trimming pared 5 bases from V and 5 bases from J, leaving 10 bases between. Germline V gene data show CDR1 as MNHEY and CDR2 as SMNVEV (reference sequence). CDR3 size: 12 residues. CDR3: CASSGIGHEQYF. In DNA, the CDR3 is TGTGCCAGCAGTGGCATAGGCCACGAGCAGTACTTC.

This clonotype was observed at least ten times. The rearrangement links TRBV20-1 to TRBJ2-5; D uncertain. Trimming removed 5 bases at V and 2 bases at J, with 9 bases between. Germline V gene sequence: CDR1 DFQATT, CDR2 SNEGSKA (reference sequence). The CDR3 spans 12 residues. The CDR3 is CSARRTQETQYF. The CDR3 region has the DNA TGCAGTGCTCGCAGAACACAAGAGACCCAGTACTTC.

This clonotype was seen ten or more times. This sequence joins TRBV20-1 and TRBJ2-1; 10 nucleotides line up with TRBD2. CDR3 length equals 18 residues. Germline assignment: CDR1 DFQATT and CDR2 SNEGSKA (reference sequence). After removal of 0 bases from V and 3 bases from J, the junction contained 11 bases not matched to a gene. The CDR3 here is CSARDSPLSSGSYNEQFF. The CDR3 DNA follows: TGCAGTGCTAGAGATAGCCCTCTTTCTAGCGGGAGCTACAATGAGCAGTTCTTC.

The rearrangement links TRBV11-2 to TRBJ1-6; tentative D call: TRBD1 (6 bases). This CDR3 is 17 amino acids long. Germline assignment: CDR1 SGHAT and CDR2 FQNNGV. Trimming shortened V by 5 bases and J by 8 bases, and 22 bases separated the two germline ends. CDR3 DNA: TGTGCCAGCAGCCCGATGAGCGGGGACAATGGTTATTCACCCCTCCACTTT. Amino acids: CASSPMSGDNGYSPLHF. The complete variable domain, with remaining parts taken from reference TRBV11-2 and TRBJ1-6, reads EAGVAQSPRYKIIEKRQSVAFWCNPISGHATLYWYQQILGQGPKLLIQFQNNGVVDDSQLPKDRFSAERLKGVDSTLKIQPAKLEDSAVYLCASSPMSGDNGYSPLHFGNGTRLTVT.

This clonotype has ten or more counts. This chain uses TRBV6-1 with TRBJ2-7; D is undetermined. V was cut by 6 bases and J by 2 bases, with 17 bases left in between. The CDR3 extends over 15 amino acids. Germline CDR1 is MNHNS and CDR2 is SASEGT. The CDR3 DNA is TGTGCCAGCAGCTCCCCTAGGCAGGCCGCCTACGAGCAGTACTTC. Its translation is CASSSPRQAAYEQYF.

This clonotype has a count of ten or more. The chain couples TRBV12-3 or TRBV12-4 to TRBJ1-6; D is unclear. The CDR3 totals 13 residues. Trimming removed 3 bases at V and 6 bases at J, with 6 bases between. The CDR3 DNA reads TGTGCCAGCAGTTTCGTCCGTAATTCACCCCTCCACTTT. Residues: CASSFVRNSPLHF.

V is TRBV2 and J is TRBJ2-7; 9 positions agree with TRBD1. Germline CDR1 and CDR2: SNHLY and FYNNEI. This CDR3 contains 14 residues. J was trimmed by 3 bases and V by 3 bases; bases with no gene match: 3. The CDR3 coding sequence is TGTGCCAGCAGTGATGGGACAGGGAGCTACGAGCAGTACTTC. Protein: CASSDGTGSYEQYF.

The chain has TRBV10-2 and TRBJ1-2, with a tentative D call TRBD1 (5 bases). V lost 2 bases and J lost 3, with 13 bases in between. This CDR3 is 15 amino acids long. Germline V lookup: CDR1 WSHSY, CDR2 SAAADI. The CDR3 DNA reads as TGCGCCAGCAGTGAGGGAGGGGCAAATTACTATGGCTACACCTTC. As protein: CASSEGGANYYGYTF.

In this sample, this clonotype turned up many times. The chain recombines TRBV29-1 with TRBJ1-1; the match to TRBD1 covers 10 bases. CDR1 is SQVTM and CDR2 is ANQGSEA in the germline V gene. This CDR3 comprises 13 residues. The V segment lost 7 bases and the J segment 3 bases; nucleotides outside the gene matches: 5. CDR3 in DNA: TGCAGCGCGCGGACAGGGGGATACACTGAAGCTTTCTTT. Protein product: CSARTGGYTEAFF.

The chain recombines TRBV4-2 with TRBJ2-1, with TRBD2 matching over 11 bases. The germline gives CDR1 LGHNA, CDR2 YNFKEQ. The junction had 9 bases not matched to a gene; V was cut back by 3 bases and J by 5 bases. This CDR3 region has 17 residues. The CDR3 here is CASSHPDSGGANNEQFF. The CDR3 DNA reads TGTGCCAGCAGCCACCCAGATAGCGGGGGGGCCAACAATGAGCAGTTCTTC.

This clonotype was observed many times. The chain recombines TRBV20-1 with TRBJ1-2; 7 bases are a match to TRBD1. The V and J ends lost 6 bases and 4 bases, in that order; junction bases with no gene match: 14. The length of the CDR3 is 15 residues. CDR1 is DFQATT, CDR2 SNEGSKA, per germline (reference sequence). CDR3 in amino acids: CSAPGAPGQVYGYTF. DNA for the CDR3: TGCAGTGCACCGGGGGCCCCCGGACAGGTCTATGGCTACACCTTC.

Regarding this clonotype: The junction departs from the called germline gene at one end, perhaps through a read error. V usage is TRBV2 and J usage is TRBJ2-2; D call uncertain. The CDR3 has 14 residues. Germline values: CDR1 SNHLY, CDR2 FYNNEI. This CDR3 reads CAGSSDGRGGELFF. DNA for the CDR3: TGTGCCGGCAGTTCGGACGGTAGAGGCGGGGAGCTGTTTTTT.